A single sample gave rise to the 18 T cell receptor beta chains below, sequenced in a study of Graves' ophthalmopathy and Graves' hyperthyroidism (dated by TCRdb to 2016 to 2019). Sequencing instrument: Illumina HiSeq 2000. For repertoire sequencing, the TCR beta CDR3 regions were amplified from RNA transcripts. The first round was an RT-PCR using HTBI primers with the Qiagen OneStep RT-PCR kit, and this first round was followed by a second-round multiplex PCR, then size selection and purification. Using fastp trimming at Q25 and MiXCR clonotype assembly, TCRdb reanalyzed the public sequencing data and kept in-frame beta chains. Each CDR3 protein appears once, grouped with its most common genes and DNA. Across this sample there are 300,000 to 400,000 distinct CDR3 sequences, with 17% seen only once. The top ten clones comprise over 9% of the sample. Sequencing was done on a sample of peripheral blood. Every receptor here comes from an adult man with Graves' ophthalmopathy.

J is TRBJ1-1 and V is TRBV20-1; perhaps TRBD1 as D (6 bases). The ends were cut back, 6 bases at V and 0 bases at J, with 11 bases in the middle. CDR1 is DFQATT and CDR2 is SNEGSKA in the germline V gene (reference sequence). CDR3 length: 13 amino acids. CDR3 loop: CSAMGHVNTEAFF. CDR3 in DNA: TGCAGTGCCATGGGACACGTGAACACTGAAGCTTTCTTT.

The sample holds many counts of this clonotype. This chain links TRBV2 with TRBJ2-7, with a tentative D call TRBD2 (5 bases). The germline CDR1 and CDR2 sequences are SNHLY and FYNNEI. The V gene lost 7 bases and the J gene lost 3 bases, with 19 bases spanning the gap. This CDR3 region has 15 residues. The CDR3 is CASTADGLAGYEQYF. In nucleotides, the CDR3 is TGTGCCAGCACGGCGGACGGTTTGGCGGGCTACGAGCAGTACTTC.

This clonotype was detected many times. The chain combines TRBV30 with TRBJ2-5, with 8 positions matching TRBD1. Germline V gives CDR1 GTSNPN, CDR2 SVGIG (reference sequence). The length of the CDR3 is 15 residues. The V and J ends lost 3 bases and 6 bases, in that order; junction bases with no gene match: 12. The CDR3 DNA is TGTGCCTGGAGCGGGAAGGACAGGGCAAAAAAGACCCAGTACTTC. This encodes CAWSGKDRAKKTQYF.

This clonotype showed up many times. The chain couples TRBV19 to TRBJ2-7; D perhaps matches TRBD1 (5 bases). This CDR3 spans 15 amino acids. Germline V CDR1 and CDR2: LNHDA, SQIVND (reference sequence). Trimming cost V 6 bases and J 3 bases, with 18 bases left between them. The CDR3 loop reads CASSRPGKGYYEQYF. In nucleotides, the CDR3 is TGTGCCAGTAGCCGCCCAGGGAAAGGATACTACGAGCAGTACTTC.

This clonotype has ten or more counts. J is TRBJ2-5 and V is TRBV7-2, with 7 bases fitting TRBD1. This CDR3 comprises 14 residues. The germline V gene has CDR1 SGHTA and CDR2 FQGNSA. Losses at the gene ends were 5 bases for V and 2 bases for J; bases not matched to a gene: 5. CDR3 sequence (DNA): TGTGCCAGCAGCCCAGGGGGAATTCAAGAGACCCAGTACTTC. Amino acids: CASSPGGIQETQYF.

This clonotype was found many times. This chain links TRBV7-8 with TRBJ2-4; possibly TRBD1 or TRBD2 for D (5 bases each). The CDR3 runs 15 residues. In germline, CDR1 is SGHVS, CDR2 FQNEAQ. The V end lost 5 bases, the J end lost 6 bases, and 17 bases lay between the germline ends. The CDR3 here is CASSLFEGRINIQYF. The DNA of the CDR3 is TGTGCCAGCAGCCTATTCGAGGGGCGGATAAACATTCAGTACTTC.

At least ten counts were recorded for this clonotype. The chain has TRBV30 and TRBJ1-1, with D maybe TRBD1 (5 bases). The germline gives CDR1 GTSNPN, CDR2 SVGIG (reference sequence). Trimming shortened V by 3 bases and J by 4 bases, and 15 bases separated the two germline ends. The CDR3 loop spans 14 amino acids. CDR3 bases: TGTGCCTGGAGGCGCGGGGGAGGGTTCACTGAAGCTTTCTTT. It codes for CAWRRGGGFTEAFF.

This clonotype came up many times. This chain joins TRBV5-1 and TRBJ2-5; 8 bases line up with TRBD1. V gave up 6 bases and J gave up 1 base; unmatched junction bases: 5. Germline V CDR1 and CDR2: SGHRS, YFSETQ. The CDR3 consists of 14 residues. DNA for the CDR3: TGCGCCAGCACCTCAGACAGGGGCCAAGAGACCCAGTACTTC. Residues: CASTSDRGQETQYF.

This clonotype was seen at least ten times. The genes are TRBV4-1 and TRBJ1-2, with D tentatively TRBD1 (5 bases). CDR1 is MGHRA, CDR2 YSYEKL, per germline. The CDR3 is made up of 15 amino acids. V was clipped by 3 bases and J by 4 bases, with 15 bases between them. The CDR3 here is CASSHLKAQGYGYTF. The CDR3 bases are TGCGCCAGCAGCCACCTCAAGGCCCAGGGCTATGGCTACACCTTC.

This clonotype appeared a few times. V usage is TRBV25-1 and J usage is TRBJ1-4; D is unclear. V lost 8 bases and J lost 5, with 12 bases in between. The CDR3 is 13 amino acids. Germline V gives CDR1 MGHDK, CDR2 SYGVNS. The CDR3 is CASHPRTNEKLFF. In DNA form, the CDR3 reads TGTGCCAGCCACCCGCGGACGAATGAAAAACTGTTTTTT.

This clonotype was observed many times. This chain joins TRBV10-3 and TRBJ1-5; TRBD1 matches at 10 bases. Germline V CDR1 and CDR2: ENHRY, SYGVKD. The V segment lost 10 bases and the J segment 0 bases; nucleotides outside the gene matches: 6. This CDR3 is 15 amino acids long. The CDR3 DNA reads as TGTGCCACAAGGACAGGGGGGTATAGCAATCAGCCCCAGCATTTT. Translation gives CATRTGGYSNQPQHF.

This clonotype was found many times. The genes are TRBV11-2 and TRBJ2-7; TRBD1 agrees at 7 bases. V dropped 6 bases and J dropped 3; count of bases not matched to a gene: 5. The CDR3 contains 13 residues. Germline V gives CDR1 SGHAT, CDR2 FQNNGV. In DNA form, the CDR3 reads TGTGCCAGCAGGGGGACAGCCTACTACGAGCAGTACTTC. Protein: CASRGTAYYEQYF.

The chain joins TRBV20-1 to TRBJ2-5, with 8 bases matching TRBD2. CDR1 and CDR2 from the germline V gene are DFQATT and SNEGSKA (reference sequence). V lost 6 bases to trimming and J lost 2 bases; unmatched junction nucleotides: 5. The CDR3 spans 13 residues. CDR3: CSAPGTSQETQYF. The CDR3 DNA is TGCAGTGCCCCCGGGACTAGTCAAGAGACCCAGTACTTC.

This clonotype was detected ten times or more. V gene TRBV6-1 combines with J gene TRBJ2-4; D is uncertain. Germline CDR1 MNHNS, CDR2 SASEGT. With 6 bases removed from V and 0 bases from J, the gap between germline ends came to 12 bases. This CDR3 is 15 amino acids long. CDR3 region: CASSTQLRAKNIQYF. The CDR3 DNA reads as TGTGCCAGCAGCACACAGTTGAGAGCCAAAAACATTCAGTACTTC.

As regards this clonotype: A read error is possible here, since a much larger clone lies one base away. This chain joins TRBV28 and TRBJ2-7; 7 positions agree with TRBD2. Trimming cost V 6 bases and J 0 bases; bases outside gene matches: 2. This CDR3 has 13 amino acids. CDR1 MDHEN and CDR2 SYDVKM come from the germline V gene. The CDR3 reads CASRGTNSYEQYF. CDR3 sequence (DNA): TGTGCCAGCAGGGGGACTAACTCCTACGAGCAGTACTTC.

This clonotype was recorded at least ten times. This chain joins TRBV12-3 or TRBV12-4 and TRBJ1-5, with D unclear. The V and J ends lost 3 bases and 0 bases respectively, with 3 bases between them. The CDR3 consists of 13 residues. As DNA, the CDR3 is TGTGCCAGCAGTTTCAGTAGCAATCAGCCCCAGCATTTT. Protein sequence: CASSFSSNQPQHF.

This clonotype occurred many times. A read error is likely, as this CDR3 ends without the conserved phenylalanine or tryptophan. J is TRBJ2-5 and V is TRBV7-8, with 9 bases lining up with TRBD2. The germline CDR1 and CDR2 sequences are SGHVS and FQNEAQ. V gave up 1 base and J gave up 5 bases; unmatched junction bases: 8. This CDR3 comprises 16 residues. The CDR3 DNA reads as TGTGCCAGCAGCTTAGTGCCTAGCGGGGATGGTGAGACCCAGTACCTC. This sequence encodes CASSLVPSGDGETQYL.

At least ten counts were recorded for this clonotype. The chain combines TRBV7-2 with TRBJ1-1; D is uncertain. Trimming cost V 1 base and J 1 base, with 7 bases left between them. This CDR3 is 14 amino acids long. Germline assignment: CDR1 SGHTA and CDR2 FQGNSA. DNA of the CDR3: TGTGCCAGCAGCTTAGAGTGGGGGAACACTGAAGCTTTCTTT. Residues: CASSLEWGNTEAFF.